These 21 T cell receptor beta chains were sequenced from one sample in a study of blood T cells in healthy people across ages. Alongside a J-beta primer mix, a sample-barcoded 5' primer served in a second PCR lasting about 7 to 12 cycles. A single record per CDR3 protein comes from TCRdb applying MiXCR to the 5' RACE reads. In the table there are around 1.5 million distinct CDR3 sequences, roughly a third of which are singletons. Material: blood. The source is a woman between 25 and 40 years old in good health.

The genes are TRBV5-1 and TRBJ1-2; D not certain. V lost 4 bases to trimming and J lost 8 bases, with 12 bases between them. This CDR3 comprises 12 residues. The V gene's germline CDR1 is SGHRS and CDR2 YFSETQ. CDR3 sequence reads: CASSEGMRGYTF. In nucleotides, the CDR3 is TGCGCCAGCAGCGAGGGTATGAGGGGCTACACCTTC.

CDR3 sequence: CASRARAGGGEQYF. The CDR3 bases are TGTGCCAGCAGGGCGAGGGCGGGAGGGGGTGAGCAGTACTTC. The chain combines TRBV28 with TRBJ2-5; 9 positions match TRBD2. CDR3 length equals 14 residues. The J segment lost 11 bases and the V segment lost 6 bases, leaving 13 bases of the junction unmatched. CDR1 and CDR2 (germline): MDHEN, SYDVKM.

This chain links TRBV20-1 with TRBJ2-2; possible D gene TRBD1, 6 bases. The CDR3 is 15 residues long. Trimming took 6 bases from V and 1 from J, leaving 15 bases between them. The germline V gene encodes CDR1 DFQATT and CDR2 SNEGSKA (reference sequence). Written as DNA, the CDR3 is TGCAGTGCGGGTGGACAGCCTAAGAACACCGGGGAGCTGTTTTTT. It encodes CSAGGQPKNTGELFF.

V and J are TRBV5-6 and TRBJ2-5; a possible D gene is TRBD2 (6 bases). The CDR3 runs to 16 residues. The V gene lost 4 bases and the J gene lost 2 bases, with 18 bases spanning the gap. Germline V lookup: CDR1 SGHDT, CDR2 YYEEEE. In DNA form, the CDR3 reads TGTGCCAGCAGCCTGACCGGCGGGACTTATCAAGAGACCCAGTACTTC. It translates to CASSLTGGTYQETQYF.

The chain is built from TRBV6-6 and TRBJ1-1; D perhaps matches TRBD1 (5 bases). Between the trimmed V and J ends, which lost 9 bases and 8 bases, there was a span of 25 bases. The CDR3 totals 15 residues. Germline V CDR1 and CDR2: MNHNY, SVGAGI (reference sequence). CDR3 residues: CASSTTGRGVMEAFF. The CDR3 DNA reads TGTGCCAGTTCAACAACGGGGCGGGGAGTGATGGAAGCTTTCTTT.

The chain uses TRBV3-1 and TRBJ1-5; TRBD1 matches at 12 bases. V lost 0 bases and J lost 0; bases outside the gene matches: 12. The germline gives CDR1 LGHDT, CDR2 YNNKEL (reference sequence). The CDR3 sequence is 21 residues long. This chain's CDR3 is CASSQEGGQGAYHHSNQPQHF. The CDR3 DNA follows: TGTGCCAGCAGCCAAGAAGGGGGACAGGGGGCTTACCACCATAGCAATCAGCCCCAGCATTTT. Full variable domain (missing parts from reference TRBV3-1 and TRBJ1-5): DTAVSQTPKYLVTQMGNDKSIKCEQNLGHDTMYWYKQDSKKFLKIMFSYNNKELIINETVPNRFSPKSPDKAHLNLHINSLELGDSAVYFCASSQEGGQGAYHHSNQPQHFGDGTRLSIL.

The V call is TRBV7-2, the J call TRBJ2-5, with D possibly being TRBD2 (5 bases). The J call may be in error: the DNA end matches TRBJ2-7 better. The CDR3 contains 14 residues. The germline gives CDR1 SGHTA, CDR2 FQGNSA. CDR3 region: CASSCGSRTYEQYF. The CDR3 bases are TGTGCCAGCAGCTGTGGGAGCCGAACCTACGAGCAGTACTTC.

This chain links TRBV15 with TRBJ1-2; 10 bases are shared with TRBD1. CDR3 length equals 14 residues. J lost 8 bases, V lost 5 bases, and 8 bases had no gene match. Germline V lookup: CDR1 LNHNV, CDR2 YYDKDF (reference sequence). Here the CDR3 DNA reads TGTGCCACCAGCCCGAGGACAGGGGGTGAGGGCTACACCTTC. The encoded protein is CATSPRTGGEGYTF.

The genes are TRBV5-1 and TRBJ2-7; D may be TRBD2 (5 bases). Germline CDR1 and CDR2: SGHRS and YFSETQ. The CDR3 is 16 amino acids. V was pared by 0 bases and J by 4 bases, with 17 bases between. This chain's CDR3 is CASSLVGGHAQYEQYF. CDR3 DNA: TGCGCCAGCAGCTTGGTGGGCGGGCACGCACAGTACGAGCAGTACTTC.

A word on this clonotype: The germline gene is not matched at one end of the junction; a read error may be the cause. The rearrangement links TRBV15 to TRBJ1-4; 8 bases fit TRBD1. This CDR3 comprises 16 residues. CDR1 and CDR2 from the germline V gene are LNHNV and YYDKDF (reference sequence). CDR3 region: CVTSRDIRQGNEKLFF. For the CDR3, the DNA is TGTGTCACCAGCAGAGATATCCGACAGGGGAATGAAAAACTGTTTTTT.

The gene calls are TRBV20-1 and TRBJ2-5, with 8 bases lining up with TRBD2. The CDR3 runs 15 residues. The junction had 9 bases not matched to a gene; V was cut back by 2 bases and J by 4 bases. The V gene's germline CDR1 is DFQATT and CDR2 SNEGSKA (reference sequence). Written as DNA, the CDR3 is TGCAGTGCTAGATTGTGGACTAGCAATGGAGAGACCCAGTACTTC. Encoded protein: CSARLWTSNGETQYF.

The V gene is TRBV7-8, the J gene TRBJ2-4, with 8 bases aligning to TRBD1. The assigned J gene may be wrong: the sequence end matches TRBJ2-7 better. Looked up from germline, CDR1 is SGHVS and CDR2 is FQNEAQ. There are 15 residues in the CDR3. Here the CDR3 reads CASSRTGTGGNEQYF. The DNA for the CDR3 is TGTGCCAGCAGCAGAACCGGGACAGGAGGGAACGAGCAGTACTTC.

This clonotype was seen only a few times. This chain joins TRBV15 and TRBJ2-1; D is perhaps TRBD1 (6 bases). The CDR3 extends over 15 amino acids. V lost 3 bases and J lost 0, with 9 bases in between. Germline CDR1 reads LNHNV; CDR2 reads YYDKDF (reference sequence). The CDR3 reads CATSSDRSSYNEQFF. CDR3 nucleotides: TGTGCCACCAGCAGTGACAGGAGCTCCTACAATGAGCAGTTCTTC.

The V gene is TRBV20-1, the J gene TRBJ1-6; tentatively, D is TRBD1 (5 bases). The V end was cut by 5 bases, the J end by 10 bases, with 24 bases between. In germline, CDR1 is DFQATT, CDR2 SNEGSKA (reference sequence). The CDR3 extends over 16 amino acids. CDR3 in DNA: TGCAGTGCTCCACATCAGACGGGGGTGAAGGAATCACCCCTCCACTTT. Protein product: CSAPHQTGVKESPLHF.

This clonotype was detected many times. The chain joins TRBV4-1 to TRBJ2-6, with 7 bases matching TRBD1. In germline, CDR1 is MGHRA, CDR2 YSYEKL. J lost 1 base, V lost 1 base, and 10 bases had no gene match. The CDR3 has 19 amino acids. The CDR3 DNA reads TGCGCCAGCAGCCAAGTCACCATGGGACAGAGTTCTGGGGCCAACGTCCTGACTTTC. Translation gives CASSQVTMGQSSGANVLTF.

This clonotype was observed a handful of times. The V call is TRBV10-3, the J call TRBJ2-5; tentatively, D is TRBD1 or TRBD2 (7 bases each). The CDR3 consists of 14 residues. Trimming stripped 2 bases from V and 4 bases from J, with 11 bases between. The germline CDR1 and CDR2 sequences are ENHRY and SYGVKD. CDR3 sequence: CAISEGRGGETQYF. The CDR3 coding sequence is TGTGCCATCAGTGAGGGCAGGGGGGGAGAGACCCAGTACTTC.

The CDR3 reads CATSDRRTGEGYTF. CDR3 DNA: TGTGCCACCAGTGACAGGAGGACAGGGGAGGGCTACACCTTC. This chain connects TRBV24-1 to TRBJ1-2, with TRBD1 matching over 9 bases. With 4 bases clipped from V and 8 bases from J, the junction kept 7 bases outside the gene matches. This CDR3 comprises 14 residues. Germline CDR1 is KGHDR and CDR2 is SFDVKD.

This clonotype showed up just a few times. The V call is TRBV25-1, the J call TRBJ1-1; TRBD1 aligns across 7 bases. The germline CDR1 and CDR2 sequences are MGHDK and SYGVNS. Trimming at V came to 8 bases and at J to 1 base, leaving 10 bases not matched to a gene. This CDR3 is 15 amino acids long. The CDR3: CASAPPTGPNTEAFF. The CDR3 region has the DNA TGTGCCAGCGCCCCCCCGACAGGGCCGAACACTGAAGCTTTCTTT.

This clonotype was observed a handful of times. The chain recombines TRBV29-1 with TRBJ2-2; D is undetermined. Trimming stripped 6 bases from V and 9 bases from J, with 20 bases between. Germline V gene data show CDR1 as SQVTM and CDR2 as ANQGSEA. The CDR3 extends over 14 amino acids. For the CDR3, the DNA is TGCAGCGTCTCCGGCATGGGGTTACACCGGGAGCTGTTTTTT. It codes for CSVSGMGLHRELFF.

Details on this clonotype: A much larger clonotype is one base distant, so this may be a read error. The chain joins TRBV9 to TRBJ2-5; 7 bases align to TRBD1. The germline gives CDR1 SGDLS, CDR2 YYNGEE. The CDR3 consists of 14 residues. This CDR3 is CTSSVNRGQETQYF. CDR3 coding DNA: TGTACCAGCAGCGTTAACAGGGGCCAAGAGACCCAGTACTTC.

The V call is TRBV11-2, the J call TRBJ1-2, with D maybe TRBD1 (5 bases). The CDR3 sequence is 15 residues long. Trimming cost V 4 bases and J 5 bases, with 17 bases left between them. Germline V gene data show CDR1 as SGHAT and CDR2 as FQNNGV. The CDR3 protein is CASSSAHRDPYGYTF. The CDR3 DNA reads TGTGCCAGCAGCTCTGCCCACCGGGACCCGTATGGCTACACCTTC.